These 26 T cell receptor beta chains share one sample of origin, sequenced in a study of cytotoxic CD8 clonotypes in ibrutinib-treated CLL. The repertoire was sequenced with immunoSEQ multiplex PCR; TCRdb's copy has only in-frame clones and lacks some. The repertoire holds hundreds of thousands of clones, with roughly 67% as singletons. The specimen comprised PBMCs, sampled after 36 months of ibrutinib treatment. The receptors were gathered from a human donor with chronic lymphocytic leukemia.

V and J are TRBV5-6 and TRBJ1-5; D gene uncertain. The CDR3 totals 14 residues. The V and J ends lost 0 bases and 5 bases respectively, with 9 bases between them. Germline V CDR1 and CDR2: SGHDT, YYEEEE. In DNA form, the CDR3 reads TGTGCCAGCAGCTTGGGGCCCGGCGATCAGCCCCAGCATTTT. Translating gives CASSLGPGDQPQHF. The full variable domain, with the rest looked up from reference TRBV5-6 and TRBJ1-5, is DAGVTQSPTHLIKTRGQQVTLRCSPKSGHDTVSWYQQALGQGPQFIFQYYEEEERQRGNFPDRFSGHQFPNYSSELNVNALLLGDSALYLCASSLGPGDQPQHFGDGTRLSIL.

The chain couples TRBV27 to TRBJ2-3; no reliable D call. The germline V gene encodes CDR1 MNHEY and CDR2 SMNVEV (reference sequence). The ends were cut back, 3 bases at V and 1 base at J, with 14 bases in the middle. This CDR3 region has 16 residues. CDR3 sequence: CASSFTARVGTDTQYF. The CDR3 nucleotides are TGTGCCAGCAGTTTTACAGCTAGAGTGGGCACAGATACGCAGTATTTT.

The chain recombines TRBV7-9 with TRBJ2-7; TRBD2 might be the D (7 bases). V lost 5 bases and J 5 bases, leaving 13 bases between the germline ends. This CDR3 has 13 amino acids. The germline gives CDR1 SEHNR, CDR2 FQNEAQ (reference sequence). The CDR3 region is CASSPGGANEQYF. In DNA form, the CDR3 reads TGTGCCAGCAGCCCTGGGGGGGCTAACGAGCAGTACTTC.

V gene TRBV5-6 combines with J gene TRBJ2-7; D ambiguous. V lost 0 bases, J lost 0 bases, and 7 bases lay in between. The CDR3 has 14 amino acids. The germline CDR1 and CDR2 sequences are SGHDT and YYEEEE. CDR3 residues: CASSLGANSYEQYF. In DNA, the CDR3 is TGTGCCAGCAGCTTGGGAGCGAACTCCTACGAGCAGTACTTC.

The rearrangement links TRBV5-1 to TRBJ2-7; D is ambiguous. Looked up from germline, CDR1 is SGHRS and CDR2 is YFSETQ. This CDR3 contains 14 residues. V dropped 3 bases and J dropped 2 bases, with 12 bases sitting between them. The CDR3, as DNA: TGCGCCAGCAGCTATATTCAAGCCCCCTACGAGCAGTACTTC. Amino acids: CASSYIQAPYEQYF.

This clone was observed a handful of times. The chain employs TRBV2 and TRBJ2-7; D gene unclear. The germline V gene has CDR1 SNHLY and CDR2 FYNNEI. The CDR3 covers 12 residues. Deletions cut 7 bases from V and 1 base from J, with 8 bases between. CDR3 DNA sequence: TGTGCCAGCACTAGGGAATCCTACGAGCAGTACTTC. Protein: CASTRESYEQYF.

In this sample, this clone turned up a few times. The V call is TRBV27, the J call TRBJ2-2; TRBD1 matches 7 bases. Germline V gives CDR1 MNHEY, CDR2 SMNVEV (reference sequence). This CDR3 spans 16 amino acids. J gave up 6 bases and V 4 bases, and 11 bases lay outside the gene matches. The CDR3 protein is CASSSPTGRGSGELFF. In DNA, the CDR3 is TGTGCCAGCAGTTCCCCGACAGGGAGAGGGTCCGGGGAGCTGTTTTTT.

V usage is TRBV5-1 and J usage is TRBJ1-2; D not resolved. V shed 0 bases and J shed 2 bases, with 11 bases lying between them. There are 15 residues in the CDR3. CDR1 and CDR2 from the germline V gene are SGHRS and YFSETQ. The CDR3 DNA follows: TGCGCCAGCAGCTTGGTTGGGAGATTAAACTATGGCTACACCTTC. Translating gives CASSLVGRLNYGYTF.

This clone was observed a single time. V is TRBV29-1 and J is TRBJ2-1, with 9 bases identical to TRBD1. This CDR3 comprises 14 residues. From germline, CDR1 is SQVTM and CDR2 ANQGSEA. Trimming at V came to 7 bases and at J to 8 bases, leaving 12 bases not matched to a gene. The CDR3, as DNA: TGCAGCGCCCAAGACAGGGGGACTTCGGATGAGCAGTTCTTC. Amino acids: CSAQDRGTSDEQFF.

This clone was found a few times. This chain joins TRBV5-1 and TRBJ2-3, with 9 bases matching TRBD1. CDR1 SGHRS and CDR2 YFSETQ come from the germline V gene. There are 14 residues in the CDR3. J gave up 4 bases and V 9 bases, and 9 bases lay outside the gene matches. The CDR3 region has the DNA TGCGCCACCGGGACAGGGCCGGATTCAGATACGCAGTATTTT. This sequence encodes CATGTGPDSDTQYF.

The chain is built from TRBV4-3 and TRBJ2-3; 9 bases are a match to TRBD2. The ends lost 3 bases at V and 2 bases at J; junction bases unmatched: 6. Germline CDR1 and CDR2: LGHNA and YSLEER. The CDR3 sequence is 16 residues long. The CDR3 bases are TGCGCCAGCAGCCAGGCCTTAGCGGGAGCCACAGATACGCAGTATTTT. The encoded protein is CASSQALAGATDTQYF.

In nucleotides, the CDR3 is TGTGCCAGCAGTCCCATCATCCTAGCGGGAGGGCGGAACATTCAGTACTTC. Its translation is CASSPIILAGGRNIQYF. The chain links TRBV27 to TRBJ2-4, with TRBD2 identical over 12 bases. The CDR3 length is 17 residues. The J segment lost 7 bases and the V segment lost 5 bases, leaving 12 bases of the junction unmatched. CDR1 and CDR2 from the germline V gene are MNHEY and SMNVEV (reference sequence).

This clone was recorded a few times. The chain carries TRBV4-1 and TRBJ2-7; D is uncertain. The CDR3 is 14 residues long. V lost 3 bases to trimming and J lost 2 bases, with 11 bases between them. CDR1 and CDR2 from the germline V gene are MGHRA and YSYEKL. The DNA for the CDR3 is TGCGCCAGCAGCCACCCCGGGTTTACCTACGAGCAGTACTTC. This codes for CASSHPGFTYEQYF.

Only a few counts were recorded for this clone. This rearrangement joins TRBV15 to TRBJ2-7; D perhaps matches TRBD1 (5 bases). V dropped 0 bases and J dropped 9 bases, with 9 bases sitting between them. This CDR3 has 12 amino acids. Germline V lookup: CDR1 LNHNV, CDR2 YYDKDF (reference sequence). CDR3 residues: CATSREDRRQYF. The CDR3 region has the DNA TGTGCCACCAGCAGAGAAGACAGACGGCAGTACTTC.

In its sample, this clone was seen a few times. The gene calls are TRBV4-3 and TRBJ2-1; 8 positions agree with TRBD2. Germline assignment: CDR1 LGHNA and CDR2 YSLEER. With 1 base clipped from V and 2 bases from J, the junction kept 1 base outside the gene matches. CDR3 length equals 15 residues. As DNA, the CDR3 is TGCGCCAGCAGCCAAGGCGGGAGGACCTACAATGAGCAGTTCTTC. This codes for CASSQGGRTYNEQFF.

This chain uses TRBV15 with TRBJ2-1, with TRBD2 matching over 10 bases. V gave up 3 bases and J gave up 4 bases; unmatched junction bases: 3. There are 15 residues in the CDR3. From germline, CDR1 is LNHNV and CDR2 YYDKDF (reference sequence). CDR3 DNA sequence: TGTGCCACCAGCAGGCCTAGCGGGGGATACAATGAGCAGTTCTTC. Translated: CATSRPSGGYNEQFF.

V usage is TRBV19 and J usage is TRBJ1-3; no reliable D call. Germline V gene sequence: CDR1 LNHDA, CDR2 SQIVND (reference sequence). The CDR3 covers 13 residues. V dropped 0 bases and J dropped 2 bases, with 2 bases sitting between them. The CDR3 DNA is TGTGCCAGTAGTATAGAAACTGGAAACACCATATATTTT. Translation gives CASSIETGNTIYF. The variable domain in full, completed from reference TRBV19 and TRBJ1-3, reads DGGITQSPKYLFRKEGQNVTLSCEQNLNHDAMYWYRQDPGQGLRLIYYSQIVNDFQKGDIAEGYSVSREKKESFPLTVTSAQKNPTAFYLCASSIETGNTIYFGEGSWLTVV.

The chain uses TRBV9 and TRBJ1-3; D unclear. V was trimmed by 1 base and J by 0 bases, leaving 11 bases between them. Per the germline V gene, CDR1 is SGDLS and CDR2 is YYNGEE. This CDR3 has 16 residues. The CDR3 coding sequence is TGTGCCAGCAGCGTATCCCCTGGTGGCTCTGGAAACACCATATATTTT. Translating it yields CASSVSPGGSGNTIYF.

This chain uses TRBV4-2 with TRBJ1-6, with 7 bases that match TRBD1. V lost 7 bases, J lost 0 bases, and 6 bases stayed unmatched. This CDR3 is built from 16 residues. CDR1 is LGHNA, CDR2 YNFKEQ, per germline. CDR3 coding DNA: TGTGCCAGCACCGGGACAGCTAGCTCCTATAATTCACCCCTCCACTTT. This gives the protein CASTGTASSYNSPLHF.

The rearrangement uses TRBV28 and TRBJ2-3; 9 nucleotides align to TRBD1. This CDR3 is built from 16 residues. V shed 4 bases and J 2 bases; nucleotides not matched to a gene: 7. CDR1 and CDR2 from the germline V gene are MDHEN and SYDVKM. CDR3 sequence reads: CASSSSTGGNTDTQYF. DNA of the CDR3: TGTGCCAGCAGTTCCTCGACAGGGGGTAACACAGATACGCAGTATTTT.

The chain couples TRBV27 to TRBJ2-7; D is possibly TRBD1 (5 bases). The CDR3 has 14 amino acids. Germline V gene data show CDR1 as MNHEY and CDR2 as SMNVEV (reference sequence). Trimming left V 4 bases short and J 0 bases short, with 10 bases between. The CDR3 DNA is TGTGCCAGCAGTTCTTACAGGCGCTCCTACGAGCAGTACTTC. Translating it yields CASSSYRRSYEQYF.

The chain links TRBV5-8 to TRBJ2-3; either TRBD1 or TRBD2 may fit D (6 bases each). Trimming stripped 3 bases from V and 6 bases from J, with 17 bases between. CDR3 length: 15 residues. CDR1 is SGHTS and CDR2 is YDEGEE in the germline V gene. This CDR3 reads CASSSLPRGRDTQYF. The DNA of the CDR3 is TGTGCCAGCAGCTCCCTCCCCCGGGGGCGGGATACGCAGTATTTT. Drawing the rest from reference TRBV5-8 and TRBJ2-3, the complete variable domain is EAGVTQSPTHLIKTRGQQATLRCSPISGHTSVYWYQQALGLGLQFLLWYDEGEERNRGNFPPRFSGRQFPNYSSELNVNALELEDSALYLCASSSLPRGRDTQYFGPGTRLTVL.

This clone has a handful of counts. The same CDR3 arises from other DNA sequences in this sample as well. V gene TRBV14 combines with J gene TRBJ2-7; D is unresolved. The length of the CDR3 is 11 residues. The germline V and J ends were trimmed by 3 bases and 4 bases, with 4 bases remaining between them. The germline CDR1 and CDR2 sequences are SGHDN and FVKESK. CDR3 nucleotides: TGTGCCAGCAGCCAGGGATACGAGCAGTACTTC. It encodes CASSQGYEQYF.

This clone was picked up one time. The chain employs TRBV5-1 and TRBJ2-2; D is undetermined. Per the germline V gene, CDR1 is SGHRS and CDR2 is YFSETQ. The CDR3 contains 14 residues. V lost 5 bases and J lost 1, with 9 bases in between. The CDR3 loop is CASRAQLNTGELFF. In DNA, the CDR3 is TGCGCCAGCAGAGCTCAGTTGAACACCGGGGAGCTGTTTTTT.

The chain links TRBV29-1 to TRBJ2-1, with 13 bases that match TRBD2. Germline V gene sequence: CDR1 SQVTM, CDR2 ANQGSEA. The trim removed 6 bases at V and 0 bases at J, leaving 14 bases unmatched. CDR3 length: 19 residues. CDR3 in DNA: TGCAGCGTCGCCTCCCCGGGACTAGCGGGAATATACTCCTACAATGAGCAGTTCTTC. It translates to CSVASPGLAGIYSYNEQFF.

The V gene is TRBV27, the J gene TRBJ1-4; D not resolved. V was trimmed by 6 bases and J by 0 bases, leaving 8 bases between them. The CDR3 consists of 14 residues. Germline V gene lookup returns CDR1 MNHEY and CDR2 SMNVEV (reference sequence). The CDR3 reads CASRRTATNEKLFF. In nucleotides, the CDR3 is TGTGCCAGCAGGAGGACGGCAACTAATGAAAAACTGTTTTTT.